The sequence of this T cell receptor (beta chain) was determined in a study of cytomegalovirus exposure and HLA in healthy donors. Study outcomes and limitations: HLA alleles were associated with fewer than 20,000 TCR beta sequences in a later analysis at 0.05 false discovery rate.

A remark on this clone: Its specificity is unknown.

Primers: 60 Vbeta forward and 13 Jbeta reverse. Profiling relied on immunoSEQ multiplex PCR, and the TCRdb table lists in-frame clones only, not all of them. In total, the table holds 40,000 to 60,000 clones. Germline values: CDR1 SGHRS, CDR2 YFSETQ. V shed 0 bases and J shed 6 bases, with 15 bases lying between them. The CDR3 sequence is 15 residues long. The sequenced sample was PBMCs. V usage is TRBV5-1 and J usage is TRBJ1-2, with D maybe TRBD1 (5 bases). The sequence derives from a man aged 35 to 55 in good health and CMV-seropositive. The CDR3 DNA is TGCGCCAGCAGCTTGGCCGTAGGGGAGGGCGATGGCTACACCTTC. Translating it yields CASSLAVGEGDGYTF. The entire variable domain, with the rest obtained from reference TRBV5-1 and TRBJ1-2, is as follows: KAGVTQTPRYLIKTRGQQVTLSCSPISGHRSVSWYQQTPGQGLQFLFEYFSETQRNKGNFPGRFSGRQFSNSRSEMNVSTLELGDSALYLCASSLAVGEGDGYTFGSGTRLTVV.